The clone carrying this TCR beta chain has only a few counts. Antigen specificity is unknown. Treatment of the sample: 15 Gy SBRT to primary tumor, nephrectomy 4 weeks later. V gave up 1 base and J gave up 3 bases, with 9 bases separating them. Germline CDR1 MNHNS, CDR2 SASEGT. CDR3 length equals 14 residues. This sample was taken from a study of radiation and T cells in renal cell carcinoma. Here immunoSEQ multiplex PCR was the method, and the copy in TCRdb shows in-frame clones only, minus some. The table shows 15,000 to 20,000 clones, with around 55% occurring only once. Study-wide results and caveats: Pretreatment tumor biopsies were lacking, so baseline clonotypes are unknown. Top tumor clonotypes rose in blood 2 weeks post-radiation, then contracted.

The chain joins TRBV6-1 to TRBJ1-2; possible D gene TRBD1, 6 bases. The sample here was tumor tissue, taken from a patient whose treatment included radiotherapy and nephrectomy. The receptor comes from a man in his fifties with renal cell carcinoma. CDR3 DNA: TGTGCCAGCAGTGAAGACGGGGGCTACTATGGCTACACCTTC. This sequence encodes CASSEDGGYYGYTF.